The sequence of this T cell receptor beta chain was determined in a study of T cell responses to AZD1222 COVID-19 vaccine. Points from the study as a whole: Among the donors, most were white British and more were female, and clonal diversity was possibly underestimated. Every sample of the repertoires postdated the peak T cell response.

Profiling relied on immunoSEQ multiplex PCR, and the TCRdb table lists in-frame clones only, not all of them. The sample contains fewer than 200,000 clones, almost 90% of which appear only once. Remarks on this clone: Its antigen is as yet unknown. One junction end disagrees with the germline gene, perhaps due to a read error.

This CDR3 spans 13 amino acids. Per the germline V gene, CDR1 is SGHTA and CDR2 is FQGNSA. This clonotype originated in an adult who received the AZD1222 COVID-19 vaccine. This rearrangement joins TRBV7-2 to TRBJ2-1; D tentatively fits TRBD1 or TRBD2 (5 bases each). This specimen consisted of peripheral blood, obtained 28 days after the second AZD1222 dose. DNA for the CDR3: TGTGCCGGCAGCTGGGGGACCTACAATGAGCAGTTCTTC. It codes for CAGSWGTYNEQFF. The variable domain in full, completed from reference TRBV7-2 and TRBJ2-1, reads GAGVSQSPSNKVTEKGKDVELRCDPISGHTALYWYRQSLGQGLEFLIYFQGNSAPDKSGLPSDRFSAERTGGSVSTLTIQRTQQEDSAVYLCAGSWGTYNEQFFGPGTRLTVL.